The 29 T cell receptor beta chains presented below share a single source sample, sequenced in a study of OX40 agonist ivuxolimab in advanced cancers. The assay was immunoSEQ multiplex PCR, and TCRdb's table has in-frame clones only and misses some. The sample contains roughly 80,000 clones, 87% of which appear only once. The sequences come from CD4+ or CD8+ T cells sorted from blood, collected in a trial of the OX40 agonist ivuxolimab. The origin of the receptors is an adult with an advanced solid tumor such as melanoma, head and neck, liver or kidney cancer.

The genes are TRBV21-1 and TRBJ2-1; the tabulated D call, TRBD2, remains unverified against the DNA. TRBV21-1 is a pseudogene. CDR3 size: 17 residues. The DNA of the CDR3 is TGTGCCAGCAGCAAAGTTGACGGGAGGCCCAACTACAATGAGCAGTTCTTC. Its protein is CASSKVDGRPNYNEQFF.

The J gene is TRBJ1-1, the V gene TRBV2, with D unresolved. Trimming stripped 4 bases from V and 0 bases from J, with 6 bases between. Germline V lookup: CDR1 SNHLY, CDR2 FYNNEI. The CDR3 has 13 amino acids. The CDR3 is CASSVVVNTEAFF. In DNA form, the CDR3 reads TGTGCCAGCAGTGTTGTGGTGAACACTGAAGCTTTCTTT.

The V call is TRBV7-9, the J call TRBJ2-7, with 9 bases aligning to TRBD1. The CDR3 has 14 residues. CDR1 and CDR2 from the germline V gene are SEHNR and FQNEAQ (reference sequence). Trimming cost V 5 bases and J 5 bases; bases outside gene matches: 7. The CDR3 DNA reads TGTGCCAGCAGCCCCCGGACAGGGGTGAACGAGCAGTACTTC. Its translation: CASSPRTGVNEQYF. The full variable domain, its missing parts supplied by reference TRBV7-9 and TRBJ2-7, is DTGVSQNPRHKITKRGQNVTFRCDPISEHNRLYWYRQTLGQGPEFLTYFQNEAQLEKSRLLSDRFSAERPKGSFSTLEIQRTEQGDSAMYLCASSPRTGVNEQYFGPGTRLTVT.

The J gene is TRBJ1-1, the V gene TRBV7-8, with D perhaps TRBD1 (5 bases). CDR1 is SGHVS and CDR2 is FQNEAQ in the germline V gene. The CDR3 totals 14 residues. Trimming left V 1 base short and J 6 bases short, with 12 bases between. For the CDR3, the DNA is TGTGCCAGCAGCTTAGAGGCCAGGGCGTCTGAAGCTTTCTTT. As protein: CASSLEARASEAFF. The whole variable domain, remainder taken from reference TRBV7-8 and TRBJ1-1, is GAGVSQSPRYKVAKRGQDVALRCDPISGHVSLFWYQQALGQGPEFLTYFQNEAQLDKSGLPSDRFFAERPEGSVSTLKIQRTQQEDSAVYLCASSLEARASEAFFGQGTRLTVV.

Turning to this clone: Relative to the germline gene, one junction end is altered; a read error may explain this. The V and J genes are TRBV30 and TRBJ2-2, with 7 bases fitting TRBD2. This CDR3 spans 15 amino acids. Per germline, CDR1 GTSNPN and CDR2 SVGIG (reference sequence). The CDR3 DNA reads TGTGCCTGCACGTGGAACGGGGGGAACACTGGGGAGCTGTTTTTT. Translated: CACTWNGGNTGELFF.

V and J are TRBV5-1 and TRBJ1-4; 7 positions match TRBD1. The junction had 7 bases not matched to a gene; V was cut back by 4 bases and J by 7 bases. The CDR3 spans 14 residues. Looked up from germline, CDR1 is SGHRS and CDR2 is YFSETQ. This CDR3 reads CASSQGVEGEKLFF. The DNA of the CDR3 is TGCGCCAGCAGCCAGGGGGTAGAAGGTGAAAAACTGTTTTTT.

The J gene is TRBJ2-7, the V gene TRBV7-8; TRBD1 matches 9 bases. In germline, CDR1 is SGHVS, CDR2 FQNEAQ. The V gene end was trimmed by 5 bases and the J gene end by 3 bases; junction bases not matched to a gene: 5. The CDR3 extends over 14 amino acids. The CDR3 spells CASSPTGQGYEQYF. For the CDR3, the DNA is TGTGCCAGCAGCCCCACGGGACAGGGCTACGAGCAGTACTTC.

The DNA for the CDR3 is TGTGCCATCAGTCCAACTAGTGGTACCTACAATGAGCAGTTCTTC. Translated: CAISPTSGTYNEQFF. The chain combines TRBV10-3 with TRBJ2-1; D possibly corresponds to TRBD2 (5 bases). This CDR3 comprises 15 residues. Germline CDR1 reads ENHRY; CDR2 reads SYGVKD. Trimming took off 5 bases at V and 2 bases at J, with 13 bases between the two ends.

V and J are TRBV10-2 and TRBJ2-2, with TRBD1 matching 9 bases. The CDR3 sequence is 14 residues long. V shed 10 bases, J shed 5 bases, and the junction held 8 bases outside the gene matches. In germline, CDR1 is WSHSY, CDR2 SAAADI. The CDR3 loop reads CATRDRERTGELFF. CDR3 DNA: TGCGCCACGCGGGACAGGGAAAGGACCGGGGAGCTGTTTTTT.

The chain couples TRBV7-9 to TRBJ1-4; tentatively, D is TRBD1 (5 bases). From germline, CDR1 is SEHNR and CDR2 FQNEAQ (reference sequence). V was cut by 5 bases and J by 3 bases, with 16 bases left in between. The CDR3 length is 16 residues. This CDR3 is CASSPSVGAPNEKLFF. CDR3 coding DNA: TGTGCCAGCAGCCCCAGCGTAGGGGCGCCTAATGAAAAACTGTTTTTT.

The V gene is TRBV10-3, the J gene TRBJ1-2; the D gene is possibly TRBD1 (5 bases). The V end lost 2 bases, the J end lost 0 bases, and 7 bases lay between the germline ends. The CDR3 covers 14 residues. CDR1 ENHRY and CDR2 SYGVKD come from the germline V gene. CDR3 DNA sequence: TGTGCCATCAGTGAGGGGGGGACTAACTATGGCTACACCTTC. This codes for CAISEGGTNYGYTF.

This clone was recorded only once. The chain uses TRBV28 and TRBJ2-7, with TRBD2 matching over 8 bases. Trimming removed 3 bases from V and 3 bases from J; junction bases left unmatched: 4. Germline V gene sequence: CDR1 MDHEN, CDR2 SYDVKM. The CDR3 is 14 amino acids. The CDR3 spells CASSFVAGSYEQYF. As DNA, the CDR3 is TGTGCCAGCAGTTTCGTAGCGGGAAGCTACGAGCAGTACTTC.

J is TRBJ1-1 and V is TRBV6-5; D unclear. The V end lost 5 bases, the J end lost 2 bases, and 12 bases lay between the germline ends. CDR1 and CDR2 from the germline V gene are MNHEY and SVGAGI. The CDR3 contains 14 residues. The CDR3 DNA reads as TGTGCCAGCAGTCCCTCCGTGAGCAACACTGAAGCTTTCTTT. This translates into CASSPSVSNTEAFF.

As DNA, the CDR3 is TGCGCCAGCAGCCAAGATAACTCCCTTTTGGGCTACACCTTC. It translates to CASSQDNSLLGYTF. The chain employs TRBV4-3 and TRBJ1-2; no clear D gene. This CDR3 is 14 amino acids long. Trimming removed 0 bases at V and 8 bases at J, with 13 bases between. Germline loops: CDR1 LGHNA, CDR2 YSLEER.

This chain links TRBV18 with TRBJ1-5; TRBD1 aligns across 7 bases. The CDR3 spans 13 residues. The germline CDR1 and CDR2 sequences are KGHSH and LQKENI. V lost 6 bases, J lost 3 bases, and 2 bases stayed unmatched. The CDR3 coding sequence is TGTGCCAGCTCCCAGGGGGACAATCAGCCCCAGCATTTT. Its translation: CASSQGDNQPQHF.

The rearrangement links TRBV11-3 to TRBJ1-2; 8 positions agree with TRBD1. The CDR3 runs 14 residues. Germline CDR1 and CDR2: SGHNT and YENEEA. With 5 bases clipped from V and 2 bases from J, the junction kept 4 bases outside the gene matches. The CDR3 sequence is CASSADRANYGYTF. In DNA form, the CDR3 reads TGTGCCAGCAGCGCGGACAGGGCGAACTATGGCTACACCTTC.

The chain joins TRBV29-1 to TRBJ1-5; no definite D call. Germline V gives CDR1 SQVTM, CDR2 ANQGSEA. This CDR3 spans 15 amino acids. V was trimmed by 4 bases and J by 0 bases, leaving 13 bases between them. The CDR3 DNA reads as TGCAGCGTTGTTCTGGCAGCGCCTAGCAATCAGCCCCAGCATTTT. It codes for CSVVLAAPSNQPQHF.

This chain connects TRBV28 to TRBJ1-6; D is unresolved. The CDR3 length is 13 residues. The V gene lost 4 bases and the J gene lost 13 bases, with 14 bases spanning the gap. Per the germline V gene, CDR1 is MDHEN and CDR2 is SYDVKM. The CDR3 reads CASSSIRHGPLHF. Written as DNA, the CDR3 is TGTGCCAGCAGTTCGATCCGACACGGGCCCCTCCACTTT.

This rearrangement joins TRBV2 to TRBJ1-5, with D unclear. The germline V gene has CDR1 SNHLY and CDR2 FYNNEI. V was shortened by 5 bases and J by 0 bases, with 17 bases between the two germline ends. The CDR3 consists of 17 residues. CDR3 in DNA: TGTGCCAGCAGTTTTTTCCCCGGTGGGGATAGCAATCAGCCCCAGCATTTT. It yields the protein CASSFFPGGDSNQPQHF.

The chain recombines TRBV27 with TRBJ1-1; D gene unclear. The CDR3 runs to 15 residues. Per the germline V gene, CDR1 is MNHEY and CDR2 is SMNVEV (reference sequence). V dropped 0 bases and J dropped 4 bases, with 12 bases sitting between them. The CDR3: CASSLSGSLGTEAFF. The CDR3 nucleotides are TGTGCCAGCAGTTTATCTGGGTCCCTGGGCACTGAAGCTTTCTTT.

The chain is built from TRBV27 and TRBJ2-1; 12 bases align to TRBD1. The CDR3 sequence is 16 residues long. Germline loops: CDR1 MNHEY, CDR2 SMNVEV (reference sequence). Trimming removed 0 bases from V and 9 bases from J; junction bases left unmatched: 6. This CDR3 reads CASSLSWDRGRGEQFF. CDR3 DNA: TGTGCCAGCAGTTTATCGTGGGACAGGGGGCGAGGTGAGCAGTTCTTC.

This clone was seen a few times. The genes are TRBV27 and TRBJ1-6, with D hard to call. This CDR3 is 14 amino acids long. Germline values: CDR1 MNHEY, CDR2 SMNVEV (reference sequence). Trimming pared 3 bases from V and 6 bases from J, leaving 9 bases between. CDR3 region: CASSFDSLNSPLHF. The CDR3 region has the DNA TGTGCCAGCAGTTTTGATTCCCTTAATTCACCCCTCCACTTT.

The chain combines TRBV7-2 with TRBJ1-2, with D unresolved. The CDR3 is 13 residues long. Trimming took off 4 bases at V and 4 bases at J, with 10 bases between the two ends. CDR1 and CDR2 (germline): SGHTA, FQGNSA. CDR3 region: CASSSPRGYGYTF. The DNA of the CDR3 is TGTGCCAGCAGCTCCCCCAGAGGCTATGGCTACACCTTC.

The genes are TRBV9 and TRBJ1-1, with TRBD1 as a possible D gene (5 bases). Looked up from germline, CDR1 is SGDLS and CDR2 is YYNGEE. V was pared by 3 bases and J by 1 base, with 10 bases between. The CDR3 length is 14 residues. CDR3 region: CASSAQGGNTEAFF. The CDR3 DNA sequence: TGTGCCAGCAGCGCTCAGGGCGGGAACACTGAAGCTTTCTTT.

Here the CDR3 reads CASSPQKRGYEQYF. In DNA, the CDR3 is TGTGCCAGCAGCCCCCAAAAGCGGGGGTACGAGCAGTACTTC. The chain recombines TRBV7-3 with TRBJ2-7; the match to TRBD2 covers 8 bases. The CDR3 consists of 14 residues. CDR1 and CDR2 from the germline V gene are SGHTA and FQGTGA. V trimming: 5 bases; J trimming: 4 bases; junction bases outside the gene matches: 7.

As concerns this clone: A read error may account for a junction end that differs from germline. The rearrangement links TRBV2 to TRBJ2-1, with unresolved D. This CDR3 region has 11 residues. Germline CDR1 SNHLY, CDR2 FYNNEI. The CDR3 nucleotides read TGTGCCAGTAGTTATATACAGATTGTAGTCTTC. Residues: CASSYIQIVVF. Filled out from reference TRBV2 and TRBJ2-1, the complete variable domain reads EPEVTQTPSHQVTQMGQEVILRCVPISNHLYFYWYRQILGQKVEFLVSFYNNEISEKSEIFDDQFSVERPDGSNFTLKIRSTKLEDSAMYFCASSYIQIVVFGPGTRLTVL.

The chain has TRBV28 and TRBJ1-1; 11 nucleotides agree with TRBD1. Trimming took 7 bases from V and 0 from J; bases not matched to a gene: 13. The germline gives CDR1 MDHEN, CDR2 SYDVKM. CDR3 length: 18 amino acids. The CDR3 nucleotides are TGTGCCAGCAAAGCTAGGCTAGGGACAGGGGGGATGAACACTGAAGCTTTCTTT. This translates into CASKARLGTGGMNTEAFF.

This chain connects TRBV7-3 to TRBJ2-1; 13 nucleotides match TRBD2. The V and J ends lost 2 bases and 8 bases, in that order; junction bases with no gene match: 3. From germline, CDR1 is SGHTA and CDR2 FQGTGA. The CDR3 runs 15 residues. The CDR3 loop is CASSLGLAGVDEQFF. In DNA form, the CDR3 reads TGTGCCAGCAGCTTAGGACTAGCGGGAGTCGATGAGCAGTTCTTC.

This chain links TRBV7-9 with TRBJ1-3, with 8 bases lining up with TRBD1. V dropped 4 bases and J dropped 1; count of bases not matched to a gene: 6. Germline-derived CDR1 and CDR2 are SEHNR and FQNEAQ (reference sequence). The CDR3 covers 16 residues. The CDR3 spells CASSSWTGRSGNTIYF. Here the CDR3 DNA reads TGTGCCAGCAGCTCGTGGACAGGGAGGTCTGGAAACACCATATATTTT.